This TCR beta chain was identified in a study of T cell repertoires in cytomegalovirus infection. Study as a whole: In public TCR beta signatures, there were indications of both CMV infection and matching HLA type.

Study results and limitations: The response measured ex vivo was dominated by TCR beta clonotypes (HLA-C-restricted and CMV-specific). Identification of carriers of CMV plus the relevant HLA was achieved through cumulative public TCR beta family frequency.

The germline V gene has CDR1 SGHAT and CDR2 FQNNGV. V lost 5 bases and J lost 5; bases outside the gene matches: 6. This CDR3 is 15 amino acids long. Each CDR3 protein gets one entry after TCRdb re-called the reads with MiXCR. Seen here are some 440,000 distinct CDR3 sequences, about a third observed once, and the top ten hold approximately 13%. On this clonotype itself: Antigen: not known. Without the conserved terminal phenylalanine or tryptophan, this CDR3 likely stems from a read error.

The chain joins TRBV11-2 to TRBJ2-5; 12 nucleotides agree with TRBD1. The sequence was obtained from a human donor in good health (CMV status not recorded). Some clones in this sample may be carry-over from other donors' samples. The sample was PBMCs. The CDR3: CASSPRDRGLETQYL. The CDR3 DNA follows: TGTGCCAGCAGCCCTCGGGACAGGGGGCTTGAGACCCAGTACTTA.